This passage covers 20 T cell receptor beta chains from one sample sequenced in a study of CD8 T cell repertoires and HIV-1 epitope variants. Using immunoSEQ multiplex PCR, the repertoire was profiled, and TCRdb retains in-frame clones only, with some absent. Among 4,000 to 5,000 clones, around 70% were seen once, and the ten largest hold roughly two fifths. No antigen has been assigned to these receptors. Sequencing used cultured CD8+ T cells derived from PBMCs. These receptors all come from a male donor with HIV.

CDR3 DNA: TGTGCCAGCAGTGAAGTTTCGGCAGGGGGGACTGAAGCTTTCTTT. This codes for CASSEVSAGGTEAFF. The V gene is TRBV2, the J gene TRBJ1-1, with 7 bases matching TRBD1. Trimming took 1 base from V and 5 from J; bases not matched to a gene: 7. Germline V CDR1 and CDR2: SNHLY, FYNNEI. The CDR3 loop spans 15 amino acids.

This clone was picked up a small number of times. The chain combines TRBV4-1 with TRBJ2-1; TRBD2 matches at 12 bases. Unmatched junction bases numbered 4, after V lost 4 bases and J lost 6 bases. This CDR3 is built from 15 residues. Germline values: CDR1 MGHRA, CDR2 YSYEKL. The CDR3 sequence is CASSPMGLAGNEQFF. CDR3 coding DNA: TGCGCCAGCAGCCCGATGGGACTAGCGGGCAATGAGCAGTTCTTC.

The CDR3 loop reads CASSPSSFDTDTQYF. DNA of the CDR3: TGTGCCAGCAGCCCATCCTCCTTTGACACAGATACGCAGTATTTT. This rearrangement joins TRBV11-2 to TRBJ2-3; D gene unclear. Germline assignment: CDR1 SGHAT and CDR2 FQNNGV. The CDR3 consists of 15 residues. The V end lost 5 bases, the J end lost 2 bases, and 14 bases lay between the germline ends.

V is TRBV7-8 and J is TRBJ2-1, with D hard to call. The CDR3 sequence is 16 residues long. V lost 5 bases to trimming and J lost 0 bases, with 14 bases between them. Germline V gene data show CDR1 as SGHVS and CDR2 as FQNEAQ. The CDR3 loop is CASSAAGPGSYNEQFF. CDR3 sequence (DNA): TGTGCCAGCAGCGCGGCAGGACCCGGCTCCTACAATGAGCAGTTCTTC.

This clone was found a few times. This rearrangement joins TRBV28 to TRBJ1-5; D gene unclear. Trimming left V 8 bases short and J 1 base short, with 6 bases between. The CDR3 has 12 residues. Germline V gives CDR1 MDHEN, CDR2 SYDVKM. DNA for the CDR3: TGTGCCAGCGAAACCAGCAATCAGCCCCAGCATTTT. It is translated as CASETSNQPQHF.

The gene calls are TRBV19 and TRBJ2-5; D is possibly TRBD2 (7 bases). CDR3 length: 15 residues. V was cut by 1 base and J by 4 bases, with 13 bases left in between. Germline V gene sequence: CDR1 LNHDA, CDR2 SQIVND (reference sequence). The CDR3 DNA follows: TGTGCCAGTAGTATAGTAGGGGGGGGCGGAGAGACCCAGTACTTC. Encoded protein: CASSIVGGGGETQYF.

The rearrangement uses TRBV13 and TRBJ2-1; 13 bases match TRBD2. Germline V gene data show CDR1 as PRHDT and CDR2 as FYEKMQ (reference sequence). With V trimmed by 5 bases and J by 4 bases, 2 bases remained unmatched. The CDR3 extends over 15 amino acids. CDR3 region: CASSGLAGVYNEQFF. The DNA for the CDR3 is TGTGCCAGCAGCGGACTAGCGGGGGTTTACAATGAGCAGTTCTTC.

The chain recombines TRBV27 with TRBJ2-7; no clear D gene. The germline CDR1 and CDR2 sequences are MNHEY and SMNVEV (reference sequence). The V and J ends lost 0 bases and 2 bases respectively, with 11 bases between them. This CDR3 region has 15 residues. The CDR3 DNA sequence: TGTGCCAGCAGTTTATCGGTCAGTTTTCCCTACGAGCAGTACTTC. Protein: CASSLSVSFPYEQYF.

V is TRBV27 and J is TRBJ1-6; no definite D call. The V end lost 5 bases, the J end lost 5 bases, and 19 bases lay between the germline ends. The CDR3 runs 17 residues. Germline assignment: CDR1 MNHEY and CDR2 SMNVEV (reference sequence). This CDR3 is CASSLIDDRWHNSPLHF. The CDR3 DNA reads as TGTGCCAGCAGTCTAATCGACGACCGATGGCATAATTCACCCCTCCACTTT.

V is TRBV7-8 and J is TRBJ1-3; D ambiguous. Germline lookup yields CDR1 SGHVS and CDR2 FQNEAQ. The length of the CDR3 is 12 residues. With 6 bases removed from V and 4 bases from J, the gap between germline ends came to 7 bases. The CDR3 coding sequence is TGTGCCAGCAGTCCCATGGGAAACACCATATATTTT. Protein: CASSPMGNTIYF.

The chain carries TRBV28 and TRBJ1-2; D is possibly TRBD1 (5 bases). This CDR3 spans 14 amino acids. V was clipped by 4 bases and J by 4 bases, with 13 bases between them. Germline V gives CDR1 MDHEN, CDR2 SYDVKM. CDR3 nucleotide sequence: TGTGCCAGCAGTTGGGCCCTCGGGGGCTATGGCTACACCTTC. This sequence encodes CASSWALGGYGYTF.

The chain combines TRBV27 with TRBJ2-3; perhaps TRBD2 as D (5 bases). This CDR3 is built from 16 residues. The germline gives CDR1 MNHEY, CDR2 SMNVEV (reference sequence). Trimming cost V 4 bases and J 2 bases, with 16 bases left between them. DNA for the CDR3: TGTGCCAGCAGTTGGGTCCAGCGGACCTACACAGATACGCAGTATTTT. Encoded protein: CASSWVQRTYTDTQYF.

The rearrangement joins TRBV28 to TRBJ2-7, with 11 bases matching TRBD2. V shed 3 bases and J 0 bases; nucleotides not matched to a gene: 7. CDR1 and CDR2 from the germline V gene are MDHEN and SYDVKM. The CDR3 extends over 17 amino acids. The CDR3, as DNA: TGTGCCAGCAGTTTTTCTCTAGCGGGAGGTAGCTCCTACGAGCAGTACTTC. It codes for CASSFSLAGGSSYEQYF.

This clone was seen just once. The chain combines TRBV10-2 with TRBJ1-1, with a tentative D call TRBD1 (5 bases). Germline loops: CDR1 WSHSY, CDR2 SAAADI. V was cut by 5 bases and J by 2 bases, with 12 bases left in between. The CDR3 extends over 14 amino acids. The CDR3 loop is CASSPPDTNTEAFF. The CDR3 DNA sequence: TGCGCCAGCAGTCCCCCGGACACCAACACTGAAGCTTTCTTT.

V and J are TRBV10-3 and TRBJ2-7; maybe TRBD1 (6 bases). The CDR3 sequence is 14 residues long. Between the trimmed V and J ends, which lost 2 bases and 6 bases, there was a span of 14 bases. Germline values: CDR1 ENHRY, CDR2 SYGVKD. As DNA, the CDR3 is TGTGCCATCAGTGAGAAACAGGGTCCTCTCGAGCAGTACTTC. Its protein is CAISEKQGPLEQYF.

CDR3: CASSLQSTGDHEQYF. In DNA form, the CDR3 reads TGTGCCAGCAGTTTACAATCGACAGGGGACCACGAGCAGTACTTC. This chain connects TRBV27 to TRBJ2-7, with 8 nucleotides matching TRBD1. Germline-derived CDR1 and CDR2 are MNHEY and SMNVEV (reference sequence). V trimming: 2 bases; J trimming: 5 bases; junction bases outside the gene matches: 8. The CDR3 loop spans 15 amino acids.

The chain employs TRBV4-2 and TRBJ2-7; no firm D call. The CDR3 is 12 residues long. Germline CDR1 reads LGHNA; CDR2 reads YNFKEQ. The V end lost 5 bases, the J end lost 4 bases, and 9 bases lay between the germline ends. CDR3 loop: CASSFAEYEQYF. For the CDR3, the DNA is TGTGCCAGCAGCTTCGCCGAGTACGAGCAGTACTTC.

V and J are TRBV7-9 and TRBJ2-6; 12 positions agree with TRBD2. Per germline, CDR1 SEHNR and CDR2 FQNEAQ (reference sequence). The V and J ends lost 5 bases and 2 bases, in that order; junction bases with no gene match: 10. This CDR3 has 19 residues. The CDR3 DNA reads as TGTGCCAGCAGCCCGACCCGGCTAGCGGGAGGGGCTGGGGCCAACGTCCTGACTTTC. This codes for CASSPTRLAGGAGANVLTF.

The J gene is TRBJ2-5, the V gene TRBV29-1, with 10 bases identical to TRBD2. Per germline, CDR1 SQVTM and CDR2 ANQGSEA. Trimming cost V 6 bases and J 3 bases; bases outside gene matches: 4. CDR3 length: 13 amino acids. The chain's CDR3 is CSVALAGEETQYF. CDR3 DNA sequence: TGCAGCGTGGCCCTAGCGGGGGAAGAGACCCAGTACTTC. The whole variable domain, remainder taken from reference TRBV29-1 and TRBJ2-5, is SAVISQKPSRDICQRGTSLTIQCQVDSQVTMMFWYRQQPGQSLTLIATANQGSEATYESGFVIDKFPISRPNLTFSTLTVSNMSPEDSSIYLCSVALAGEETQYFGPGTRLLVL.

This sequence joins TRBV5-1 and TRBJ2-7; a possible D gene is TRBD2 (6 bases). V was trimmed by 4 bases and J by 2 bases, leaving 16 bases between them. The CDR3 totals 15 residues. CDR1 is SGHRS and CDR2 is YFSETQ in the germline V gene. Written as DNA, the CDR3 is TGCGCCAGCAGCGACCGACTAGGGCCGACCTACGAGCAGTACTTC. Translating gives CASSDRLGPTYEQYF.